The 28 T cell receptor beta chains in this list originate from one sample, sequenced in a study of cytomegalovirus exposure and HLA in healthy donors. Primers included in the PCR were 60 Vbeta and 13 Jbeta primers. Data came from immunoSEQ multiplex PCR; TCRdb stores just in-frame clones and leaves some out. This sample has fewer than 150,000 clones, with approximately 80% found just once. Sequencing used PBMCs. The receptors here all came from a man aged 30 to 45 in good health and CMV-seronegative.

V is TRBV14 and J is TRBJ2-2, with 7 nucleotides matching TRBD1. Germline CDR1 SGHDN, CDR2 FVKESK. The CDR3 extends over 17 amino acids. J gave up 4 bases and V 4 bases, and 12 bases lay outside the gene matches. Here the CDR3 DNA reads TGTGCCAGCAGCCTAGGCCTTTGGGACAGCAGCACCGGGGAGCTGTTTTTT. This encodes CASSLGLWDSSTGELFF. Full variable domain (rest looked up from reference TRBV14 and TRBJ2-2): EAGVTQFPSHSVIEKGQTVTLRCDPISGHDNLYWYRRVMGKEIKFLLHFVKESKQDESGMPNNRFLAERTGGTYSTLKVQPAELEDSGVYFCASSLGLWDSSTGELFFGEGSRLTVL.

This clone was picked up a small number of times. The chain uses TRBV6-5 and TRBJ1-2, with 8 bases aligning to TRBD1. The ends lost 6 bases at V and 4 bases at J; junction bases unmatched: 10. Germline loops: CDR1 MNHEY, CDR2 SVGAGI. This CDR3 contains 15 residues. The CDR3 nucleotides are TGTGCCAGCAGAGTTCAGGGGGCGAGCGGCTATGGCTACACCTTC. This translates into CASRVQGASGYGYTF.

The chain joins TRBV30 to TRBJ2-7; 8 bases match TRBD1. Looked up from germline, CDR1 is GTSNPN and CDR2 is SVGIG (reference sequence). V lost 4 bases and J lost 4; bases outside the gene matches: 9. The CDR3 is 14 residues long. The CDR3 sequence is CAWTGRGLDYEQYF. CDR3 bases: TGTGCCTGGACCGGCAGGGGGCTTGATTACGAGCAGTACTTC.

The chain carries TRBV28 and TRBJ2-7; TRBD1 matches at 9 bases. CDR1 and CDR2 (germline): MDHEN, SYDVKM. The CDR3 sequence is 15 residues long. V lost 7 bases and J lost 5; bases outside the gene matches: 12. Here the CDR3 reads CASTSWDRALNEQYF. Here the CDR3 DNA reads TGTGCCAGCACATCGTGGGACAGGGCCCTCAACGAGCAGTACTTC.

V is TRBV7-9 and J is TRBJ1-1; TRBD1 might be the D (6 bases). The length of the CDR3 is 17 residues. Germline lookup yields CDR1 SEHNR and CDR2 FQNEAQ (reference sequence). V gave up 3 bases and J gave up 0 bases, with 17 bases separating them. CDR3: CASSLGGGGHMNTEAFF. The CDR3 nucleotides read TGTGCCAGCAGCTTGGGGGGAGGGGGACACATGAACACTGAAGCTTTCTTT.

J is TRBJ2-5 and V is TRBV5-1, with 7 bases aligning to TRBD1. The CDR3 has 15 residues. In germline, CDR1 is SGHRS, CDR2 YFSETQ. J was trimmed by 0 bases and V by 10 bases; bases with no gene match: 12. The CDR3 DNA reads TGCGCCTCCGGACAGGCAGGGGCTAACCAAGAGACCCAGTACTTC. It encodes CASGQAGANQETQYF.

The chain uses TRBV7-5 and TRBJ2-7; TRBD1 is the table's D call and was not checked against the DNA. TRBV7-5 is tagged as a pseudogene. The CDR3 covers 17 residues. The CDR3 sequence: CARSLVAHYRVMDEQYF. Written as DNA, the CDR3 is TGTGCCAGAAGCTTAGTCGCCCACTACAGGGTGATGGACGAGCAGTACTTC.

The V call is TRBV5-1, the J call TRBJ1-5; D not resolved. The CDR3 has 13 amino acids. Germline CDR1 reads SGHRS; CDR2 reads YFSETQ. Deletions cut 2 bases from V and 5 bases from J, with 8 bases between. CDR3 sequence reads: CASSFTADQPQHF. CDR3 nucleotide sequence: TGCGCCAGCAGCTTCACAGCCGATCAGCCCCAGCATTTT.

The rearrangement links TRBV9 to TRBJ2-5; the match to TRBD2 covers 10 bases. The J call may be wrong; the DNA end is better matched by TRBJ2-7. CDR3 size: 14 residues. Germline V gene sequence: CDR1 SGDLS, CDR2 YYNGEE. The DNA of the CDR3 is TGTGCCAGCAGTCGAGCAGCGGGAGGGCTCGAGCAGTACTTC. This encodes CASSRAAGGLEQYF.

The chain couples TRBV28 to TRBJ2-1; 12 positions match TRBD2. Germline loops: CDR1 MDHEN, CDR2 SYDVKM. V lost 6 bases and J lost 4; bases outside the gene matches: 7. The CDR3 loop spans 16 amino acids. CDR3 region: CASRPPSGRVYNEQFF. The CDR3 region has the DNA TGTGCCAGCAGACCTCCTAGCGGGAGGGTATACAATGAGCAGTTCTTC.

About this clone: The junction and the germline gene differ at one end; a read error may be behind it. The V call is TRBV4-1, the J call TRBJ2-7; no reliable D call. CDR1 is MGHRA, CDR2 YSYEKL, per germline. This CDR3 has 12 amino acids. The CDR3 nucleotides are TGCGCCAACAGCCAGCATACGACTGAGCAGTACTTC. Protein: CANSQHTTEQYF.

The chain's CDR3 is CASSRDTQETQYF. The CDR3 region has the DNA TGTGCCAGCAGCCGGGACACCCAAGAGACCCAGTACTTC. This chain uses TRBV11-3 with TRBJ2-5, with a tentative D call TRBD1 (6 bases). The CDR3 loop spans 13 amino acids. Germline V gene data show CDR1 as SGHNT and CDR2 as YENEEA. V was pared by 5 bases and J by 1 base, with 8 bases between.

The gene calls are TRBV6-1 and TRBJ1-2; TRBD1 is a possible D gene (6 bases). The CDR3 is 15 residues long. The V end was cut by 4 bases, the J end by 3 bases, with 15 bases between. Germline V CDR1 and CDR2: MNHNS, SASEGT. In nucleotides, the CDR3 is TGTGCCAGCAGTGGAGGACAGACCTCCTACTATGGCTACACCTTC. Translation: CASSGGQTSYYGYTF.

This clone showed up just a few times. Within the sample, other DNA sequences also encode this same CDR3. The chain is built from TRBV5-1 and TRBJ1-1; D unclear. The CDR3 length is 13 residues. Germline assignment: CDR1 SGHRS and CDR2 YFSETQ. Deletions cut 1 base from V and 1 base from J, with 5 bases between. The DNA for the CDR3 is TGCGCCAGCAGCTTGACGGGGAACACTGAAGCTTTCTTT. It specifies CASSLTGNTEAFF.

V is TRBV7-2 and J is TRBJ1-1, with unresolved D. Germline V gene data show CDR1 as SGHTA and CDR2 as FQGNSA. The CDR3 length is 16 residues. Trimming shortened V by 2 bases and J by 1 base, and 14 bases separated the two germline ends. The CDR3 sequence: CASSLRVSPPNTEAFF. CDR3 bases: TGTGCCAGCAGCTTACGTGTTAGCCCTCCGAACACTGAAGCTTTCTTT.

This clone has just a few counts. V usage is TRBV5-6 and J usage is TRBJ1-1; D not certain. Looked up from germline, CDR1 is SGHDT and CDR2 is YYEEEE. The CDR3 loop spans 13 amino acids. Trimming stripped 2 bases from V and 1 base from J, with 6 bases between. In DNA form, the CDR3 reads TGTGCCAGCAGCTTTGGGCAGAACACTGAAGCTTTCTTT. This translates into CASSFGQNTEAFF.

This clone was observed a single time. The chain links TRBV28 to TRBJ2-5, with D tentatively TRBD2 (5 bases). CDR1 is MDHEN, CDR2 SYDVKM, per germline. CDR3 size: 16 residues. Trimming took off 6 bases at V and 0 bases at J, with 17 bases between the two ends. This CDR3 is CASSSRRTGYQETQYF. The CDR3 coding sequence is TGTGCCAGCAGCTCCCGGCGGACGGGGTACCAAGAGACCCAGTACTTC.

V is TRBV5-4 and J is TRBJ2-3, with D possibly TRBD2 on 6 matching bases. The CDR3 runs 17 residues. The germline gives CDR1 SGHNT, CDR2 YYREEE (reference sequence). V lost 2 bases to trimming and J lost 3 bases, with 19 bases between them. As DNA, the CDR3 is TGTGCCAGCAGCTTCCCCGGGGGACGTTCATGGACAGATACGCAGTATTTT. It encodes CASSFPGGRSWTDTQYF.

A word on this clone: Within the sample, other DNA sequences also encode this same CDR3. The J gene is TRBJ1-1, the V gene TRBV10-3; D gene ambiguous. Trimming stripped 6 bases from V and 3 bases from J, with 8 bases between. The CDR3 totals 12 residues. Germline V CDR1 and CDR2: ENHRY, SYGVKD. The CDR3 region has the DNA TGTGCCATCAGGGATACAGACACTGAAGCTTTCTTT. Translated: CAIRDTDTEAFF.

The chain links TRBV23-1 to TRBJ2-3, with a tentative D call TRBD1 (5 bases). TRBV23-1 is reported as an ORF; its role is uncertain. This CDR3 is 13 amino acids long. Trimming left V 11 bases short and J 0 bases short, with 12 bases between. CDR3 in amino acids: CAERGSSTDTQYF. The CDR3 bases are TGCGCCGAAAGGGGTTCTAGCACAGATACGCAGTATTTT.

V usage is TRBV5-1 and J usage is TRBJ2-2, with 7 nucleotides matching TRBD1. With 4 bases clipped from V and 3 bases from J, the junction kept 9 bases outside the gene matches. This CDR3 has 16 amino acids. Germline values: CDR1 SGHRS, CDR2 YFSETQ. CDR3 sequence: CASSLRQGLDTGELFF. CDR3 sequence (DNA): TGCGCCAGCAGCCTTCGACAGGGCTTAGACACCGGGGAGCTGTTTTTT.

V is TRBV5-5 and J is TRBJ1-1, with D maybe TRBD1 (6 bases). The CDR3 runs to 14 residues. Trimming left V 0 bases short and J 5 bases short, with 11 bases between. Germline values: CDR1 SGHKS, CDR2 YYEKEE (reference sequence). The CDR3 DNA sequence: TGTGCCAGCAGCTTGGTAAAGGGGGATACTGAAGCTTTCTTT. Its protein is CASSLVKGDTEAFF. Full variable domain (missing parts from reference TRBV5-5 and TRBJ1-1): DAGVTQSPTHLIKTRGQQVTLRCSPISGHKSVSWYQQVLGQGPQFIFQYYEKEERGRGNFPDRFSARQFPNYSSELNVNALLLGDSALYLCASSLVKGDTEAFFGQGTRLTVV.

The gene calls are TRBV7-2 and TRBJ1-2; 10 positions match TRBD1. In germline, CDR1 is SGHTA, CDR2 FQGNSA. This CDR3 region has 17 residues. V was clipped by 5 bases and J by 2 bases; unmatched bases: 11. The CDR3 sequence: CASSLIGTGEPNYGYTF. The CDR3, as DNA: TGTGCCAGCAGCCTCATCGGGACAGGGGAACCGAACTATGGCTACACCTTC. Full variable domain (outside the CDR3, taken from reference TRBV7-2 and TRBJ1-2): GAGVSQSPSNKVTEKGKDVELRCDPISGHTALYWYRQSLGQGLEFLIYFQGNSAPDKSGLPSDRFSAERTGGSVSTLTIQRTQQEDSAVYLCASSLIGTGEPNYGYTFGSGTRLTVV.

As concerns this clone: The junction shows a germline mismatch at one end, possibly a read error. The chain employs TRBV7-7 and TRBJ2-7; 8 bases align to TRBD1. The CDR3 totals 13 residues. The V gene's germline CDR1 is SSHAT and CDR2 FNYEAQ (reference sequence). The CDR3 sequence is CASSRSTGDEQYF. DNA for the CDR3: TGTGCTAGCAGCCGATCGACAGGGGACGAGCAGTACTTC.

The chain is built from TRBV5-1 and TRBJ1-2, with D unresolved. V was trimmed by 4 bases and J by 0 bases, leaving 16 bases between them. CDR3 length: 16 amino acids. The germline gives CDR1 SGHRS, CDR2 YFSETQ. The CDR3 nucleotides are TGCGCCAGCAGCCTCGGGTCCATAACTCCTAACTATGGCTACACCTTC. As protein: CASSLGSITPNYGYTF. The full variable domain, its missing parts supplied by reference TRBV5-1 and TRBJ1-2, is KAGVTQTPRYLIKTRGQQVTLSCSPISGHRSVSWYQQTPGQGLQFLFEYFSETQRNKGNFPGRFSGRQFSNSRSEMNVSTLELGDSALYLCASSLGSITPNYGYTFGSGTRLTVV.

The chain combines TRBV7-9 with TRBJ1-2; D remains ambiguous. With 4 bases removed from V and 13 bases from J, the gap between germline ends came to 13 bases. Germline lookup yields CDR1 SEHNR and CDR2 FQNEAQ (reference sequence). This CDR3 has 11 residues. Written as DNA, the CDR3 is TGTGCCAGCAGCTCGGGCCCTGCGGGCACCTTC. Residues: CASSSGPAGTF.

This clone was seen a few times. V usage is TRBV18 and J usage is TRBJ1-1, with D unclear. V was clipped by 6 bases and J by 1 base, with 9 bases between them. Germline assignment: CDR1 KGHSH and CDR2 LQKENI. This CDR3 has 13 amino acids. The CDR3 spells CASSRTSNTEAFF. CDR3 sequence (DNA): TGTGCCAGCTCTAGAACGTCGAACACTGAAGCTTTCTTT.

CDR3 coding DNA: TGTGCCTTCCGTGGTAGCGGGAGGGCCTGGGAGACCCAGTACTTC. Protein sequence: CAFRGSGRAWETQYF. The chain employs TRBV30 and TRBJ2-5, with 11 bases that match TRBD2. The length of the CDR3 is 15 residues. The germline gives CDR1 GTSNPN, CDR2 SVGIG (reference sequence). V dropped 7 bases and J dropped 5; count of bases not matched to a gene: 12.